These 8 T cell receptor beta chains were all obtained from the same sample, sequenced in a study of blood T cell repertoires in COVID-19. The data were produced by immunoSEQ multiplex PCR, yet TCRdb's version contains in-frame clones alone and is incomplete. This repertoire shows about 120,000 clones, about nine tenths found once; its top ten account for around 4.7%. The material sequenced was peripheral blood. Every receptor here comes from a man aged 35 to 55 with acute or convalescent COVID-19.

This clone was found once. This chain uses TRBV19 with TRBJ1-2; 7 bases fit TRBD1. Trimming cost V 3 bases and J 7 bases; bases outside gene matches: 2. The germline V gene has CDR1 LNHDA and CDR2 SQIVND (reference sequence). CDR3 size: 12 residues. CDR3 sequence (DNA): TGTGCCAGTAGTATGACAGGGAGTGGCTACACCTTC. This gives the protein CASSMTGSGYTF. Supplemented by reference TRBV19 and TRBJ1-2, the full variable domain reads DGGITQSPKYLFRKEGQNVTLSCEQNLNHDAMYWYRQDPGQGLRLIYYSQIVNDFQKGDIAEGYSVSREKKESFPLTVTSAQKNPTAFYLCASSMTGSGYTFGSGTRLTVV.

This clone has a handful of counts. The rearrangement joins TRBV5-1 to TRBJ2-1, with TRBD2 matching over 10 bases. The CDR3 is 16 amino acids. Germline lookup yields CDR1 SGHRS and CDR2 YFSETQ. The trim removed 2 bases at V and 8 bases at J, leaving 10 bases unmatched. CDR3 sequence (DNA): TGCGCCAGCAGCTTTAGGCTAGCGGGAGTAGGAGATGAGCAGTTCTTC. Encoded protein: CASSFRLAGVGDEQFF.

This clone was counted once. This chain connects TRBV4-2 to TRBJ2-3, with 14 bases matching TRBD2. Germline trimming cut 1 base from V and 3 bases from J; bases unmatched to any gene: 3. The CDR3 consists of 17 residues. Germline V gene data show CDR1 as LGHNA and CDR2 as YNFKEQ. Here the CDR3 reads CASSQGLAGGGTDTQYF. CDR3 DNA: TGTGCCAGCAGCCAAGGACTAGCGGGAGGGGGGACAGATACGCAGTATTTT.

This clone was observed a few times. This chain links TRBV16 with TRBJ1-4, with D maybe TRBD1 (5 bases). This CDR3 is 17 amino acids long. V was cut by 0 bases and J by 4 bases, with 15 bases left in between. Looked up from germline, CDR1 is KGHSY and CDR2 is FQNENV. CDR3 bases: TGTGCCAGCAGCCAATCAGCCCCGACAGTGGGTAATGAAAAACTGTTTTTT. Protein sequence: CASSQSAPTVGNEKLFF.

CDR3 sequence (DNA): TGTGCCAGTAGTAGTGAGAGCGGCTACACCTTC. It encodes CASSSESGYTF. The rearrangement uses TRBV19 and TRBJ1-2, with D uncertain. Germline V gives CDR1 LNHDA, CDR2 SQIVND (reference sequence). CDR3 length equals 11 residues. Trimming left V 4 bases short and J 8 bases short, with 8 bases between.

The V gene is TRBV5-5, the J gene TRBJ1-3; weak D call: TRBD1 (6 bases). V was cut by 3 bases and J by 4 bases, with 8 bases left in between. The CDR3 sequence is 13 residues long. The germline CDR1 and CDR2 sequences are SGHKS and YYEKEE (reference sequence). The CDR3 region is CASSYGTGNTIYF. In nucleotides, the CDR3 is TGTGCCAGCAGCTACGGGACAGGAAACACCATATATTTT.

The rearrangement uses TRBV10-3 and TRBJ2-5, with 7 bases aligning to TRBD2. Per the germline V gene, CDR1 is ENHRY and CDR2 is SYGVKD. The CDR3 covers 14 residues. V dropped 3 bases and J dropped 5; count of bases not matched to a gene: 6. In nucleotides, the CDR3 is TGTGCCATCAGTGATCCAGCGGGAATCGAGACCCAGTACTTC. Protein: CAISDPAGIETQYF.

This clone was seen only once. This sequence joins TRBV6-2 or TRBV6-3 and TRBJ1-5, with D possibly matching TRBD1 (5 bases). CDR1 MNHEY and CDR2 SVGEGT come from the germline V gene. The CDR3 covers 14 residues. Trimming left V 6 bases short and J 2 bases short, with 11 bases between. The CDR3 bases are TGTGCCAGCAGCCGCCGGGGGGGCAATCAGCCCCAGCATTTT. Translation: CASSRRGGNQPQHF.